The subject of this entry is one TCR beta chain. This specimen belongs to a study of blood T cell repertoires in COVID-19. Method: immunoSEQ multiplex PCR; TCRdb's copy keeps in-frame clones and lacks some. Of hundreds of thousands of clones in the sample, 90% were seen once. Clinical history reported by participants formed the basis on which cohorts were assigned. Among Cohort 3 donors, those recovered had two negative PCRs, clearance, or symptom resolution. Trimming removed 11 bases at V and 0 bases at J, with 11 bases between. This CDR3 has 14 residues. Germline CDR1 and CDR2: SNHLY and FYNNEI. This receptor was taken from a man in his fifties or sixties who had recovered from COVID-19. The genes are TRBV2 and TRBJ1-6; possibly TRBD1 for D (6 bases). The source material was PBMCs or T cells enriched from blood (not recorded which). CDR3 DNA sequence: TGTGCCGGAGAGGGGGACTCCTATAATTCACCCCTCCACTTT. Amino acid sequence: CAGEGDSYNSPLHF.